Shown below are 22 T cell receptor beta chains from a single sample sequenced in a study of CD8 T cells in ankylosing spondylitis. TCRdb ran MiXCR on the 5' RACE reads and lists one entry per CDR3 protein. Of about 360,000 distinct CDR3 sequences detected, approximately 20% appear once; the ten largest clones hold about an eighth. The sequenced sample consisted of blood, either unsorted or a sorted T cell fraction (not recorded which). These receptors came from a male donor with ankylosing spondylitis or in good health (not recorded which).

This clonotype has only a few counts. The chain recombines TRBV30 with TRBJ2-7; possibly TRBD2 for D (6 bases). This CDR3 region has 14 residues. Germline-derived CDR1 and CDR2 are GTSNPN and SVGIG (reference sequence). The V gene lost 3 bases and the J gene lost 2 bases, with 14 bases spanning the gap. CDR3 region: CAWSPGLLTYEQYF. CDR3 coding DNA: TGTGCCTGGAGCCCGGGACTCCTTACCTACGAGCAGTACTTC.

The genes are TRBV13 and TRBJ1-1; a weak D match, TRBD1 (5 bases). The CDR3 has 13 amino acids. V lost 4 bases and J lost 6, with 12 bases in between. Germline CDR1 is PRHDT and CDR2 is FYEKMQ (reference sequence). The CDR3 DNA reads as TGTGCCAGCAGCTCAGGGAATAGTCCTGAAGCTTTCTTT. It encodes CASSSGNSPEAFF. Filled out from reference TRBV13 and TRBJ1-1, the complete variable domain reads AAGVIQSPRHLIKEKRETATLKCYPIPRHDTVYWYQQGPGQDPQFLISFYEKMQSDKGSIPDRFSAQQFSDYHSELNMSSLELGDSALYFCASSSGNSPEAFFGQGTRLTVV.

This clonotype has just a few counts. J is TRBJ2-5 and V is TRBV5-5; no firm D call. V was trimmed by 5 bases and J by 5 bases, leaving 13 bases between them. Per the germline V gene, CDR1 is SGHKS and CDR2 is YYEKEE (reference sequence). CDR3 length: 13 amino acids. The CDR3 loop is CASRPVVGETQYF. The CDR3 coding sequence is TGTGCCAGCAGGCCTGTGGTTGGGGAGACCCAGTACTTC.

In its sample, this clonotype was seen a few times. The chain employs TRBV6-1 and TRBJ2-1; weak D call: TRBD2 (5 bases). The CDR3 spans 18 residues. The V end lost 1 base, the J end lost 0 bases, and 16 bases lay between the germline ends. Germline CDR1 reads MNHNS; CDR2 reads SASEGT. The CDR3 here is CASSEEVAARVSYNEQFF. In nucleotides, the CDR3 is TGTGCCAGCAGTGAAGAAGTGGCAGCGAGGGTCTCCTACAATGAGCAGTTCTTC.

This clonotype was counted once. The V call is TRBV27, the J call TRBJ2-5; D is perhaps TRBD1 (6 bases). With 4 bases removed from V and 5 bases from J, the gap between germline ends came to 8 bases. The CDR3 has 12 residues. In germline, CDR1 is MNHEY, CDR2 SMNVEV (reference sequence). CDR3 nucleotides: TGTGCCAGCAGTTCCCAGGGGGAGACCCAGTACTTC. This translates into CASSSQGETQYF.

The chain has TRBV11-2 and TRBJ2-5; D gene uncertain. The CDR3 loop spans 18 amino acids. With 0 bases removed from V and 0 bases from J, the gap between germline ends came to 17 bases. Germline V gene sequence: CDR1 SGHAT, CDR2 FQNNGV. The CDR3 sequence is CASSLEALGNPYQETQYF. As DNA, the CDR3 is TGTGCCAGCAGCTTAGAGGCCCTCGGAAATCCGTACCAAGAGACCCAGTACTTC.

This clonotype was seen only a few times. The J gene is TRBJ1-1, the V gene TRBV9, with D possibly matching TRBD1 (5 bases). V was pared by 2 bases and J by 3 bases, with 8 bases between. This CDR3 has 13 residues. Looked up from germline, CDR1 is SGDLS and CDR2 is YYNGEE. This CDR3 is CASSVLGDTEAFF. CDR3 nucleotides: TGTGCCAGCAGCGTTCTAGGGGACACTGAAGCTTTCTTT.

This clonotype was observed once. The gene calls are TRBV3-1 and TRBJ2-5, with 9 bases that match TRBD1. After removal of 6 bases from V and 5 bases from J, the junction contained 13 bases not matched to a gene. In germline, CDR1 is LGHDT, CDR2 YNNKEL (reference sequence). This CDR3 contains 16 residues. CDR3 in amino acids: CASRQSRQGVEETQYF. The CDR3 DNA is TGTGCCAGCAGACAGTCCCGACAGGGGGTAGAGGAGACCCAGTACTTC.

This clonotype was seen more than once but under ten times. The chain recombines TRBV27 with TRBJ1-5; D gene uncertain. CDR1 MNHEY and CDR2 SMNVEV come from the germline V gene (reference sequence). This CDR3 region has 14 residues. The V end was cut by 1 base, the J end by 5 bases, with 9 bases between. This chain's CDR3 is CASSLFGPDQPQHF. CDR3 DNA: TGTGCCAGCAGTTTATTCGGTCCGGATCAGCCCCAGCATTTT.

J is TRBJ2-7 and V is TRBV19; 9 positions match TRBD1. The CDR3 runs to 15 residues. V was clipped by 7 bases and J by 0 bases; unmatched bases: 7. Germline V CDR1 and CDR2: LNHDA, SQIVND (reference sequence). The CDR3 sequence is CASTTGQGPSYEQYF. CDR3 sequence (DNA): TGTGCCAGTACAACAGGACAGGGGCCCTCCTACGAGCAGTACTTC.

V and J are TRBV10-3 and TRBJ2-7, with 7 positions matching TRBD1. Germline CDR1 and CDR2: ENHRY and SYGVKD. The CDR3 is made up of 13 amino acids. V shed 6 bases and J 3 bases; nucleotides not matched to a gene: 5. CDR3 in DNA: TGTGCCATCAGGAAGAGGGACAGCTACGAGCAGTACTTC. Protein: CAIRKRDSYEQYF.

The chain has TRBV12-3 or TRBV12-4 and TRBJ2-7; unclear D gene. The CDR3 runs 14 residues. V was cut by 2 bases and J by 4 bases, with 12 bases left in between. The CDR3 is CASSLSLVAYEQYF. Here the CDR3 DNA reads TGTGCCAGCAGTTTAAGTCTAGTGGCATACGAGCAGTACTTC.

CDR3 residues: CASSQRTAPGAQYF. The CDR3 coding sequence is TGTGCCAGCAGCCAGAGGACGGCCCCAGGGGCCCAGTACTTC. The rearrangement joins TRBV3-1 to TRBJ2-5, with D possibly being TRBD1 (6 bases). CDR3 length: 14 residues. Germline CDR1 reads LGHDT; CDR2 reads YNNKEL (reference sequence). V lost 3 bases to trimming and J lost 9 bases, with 17 bases between them.

This sequence joins TRBV6-4 and TRBJ2-3, with D perhaps matching TRBD2 (6 bases). The germline V and J ends were trimmed by 1 base and 0 bases, with 11 bases remaining between them. There are 16 residues in the CDR3. CDR1 is MRHNA, CDR2 SNTAGT, per germline. This chain's CDR3 is CASSDWAGSSTDTQYF. CDR3 DNA sequence: TGTGCCAGCAGTGACTGGGCGGGGAGTAGCACAGATACGCAGTATTTT.

This clonotype was detected ten times or more. The chain recombines TRBV4-1 with TRBJ2-7, with a tentative D call TRBD2 (6 bases). Germline V gives CDR1 MGHRA, CDR2 YSYEKL. V gave up 0 bases and J gave up 0 bases, with 6 bases separating them. The CDR3 totals 14 residues. CDR3 loop: CASSQEGLSYEQYF. The CDR3 coding sequence is TGCGCCAGCAGCCAAGAGGGACTCTCCTACGAGCAGTACTTC.

The chain carries TRBV6-2 or TRBV6-3 and TRBJ2-3; 9 positions agree with TRBD1. This CDR3 comprises 16 residues. The germline CDR1 and CDR2 sequences are MNHEY and SVGEGT. Unmatched junction bases numbered 6, after V lost 0 bases and J lost 5 bases. CDR3 protein: CASSYSVGQGKDTQYF. The CDR3 DNA reads TGTGCCAGCAGTTACTCCGTTGGACAGGGGAAAGATACGCAGTATTTT.

The CDR3 loop is CASSETSGGARNTQYF. DNA of the CDR3: TGCGCCAGCAGCGAGACTAGCGGGGGGGCCAGGAATACGCAGTATTTT. The V call is TRBV5-1, the J call TRBJ2-3, with 14 bases lining up with TRBD2. With V trimmed by 4 bases and J by 7 bases, 8 bases remained unmatched. This CDR3 has 16 amino acids. The germline gives CDR1 SGHRS, CDR2 YFSETQ.

This clonotype was seen a few times. The chain is built from TRBV29-1 and TRBJ2-1; possible D gene TRBD1, 7 bases. This CDR3 comprises 14 residues. CDR1 SQVTM and CDR2 ANQGSEA come from the germline V gene. V was clipped by 3 bases and J by 3 bases, with 12 bases between them. The CDR3 region is CSVEARGVYNEQFF. As DNA, the CDR3 is TGCAGCGTTGAGGCCAGGGGGGTCTACAATGAGCAGTTCTTC.

V and J are TRBV12-5 and TRBJ2-1; the match to TRBD2 covers 9 bases. Germline CDR1 LGHNT, CDR2 FRNRAP. The CDR3 has 13 residues. Unmatched junction bases numbered 8, after V lost 8 bases and J lost 9 bases. The CDR3 sequence is CASRGAGGTEQFF. The CDR3 bases are TGTGCTAGTCGCGGAGCGGGGGGAACTGAGCAGTTCTTC. Combining the CDR3 with reference TRBV12-5 and TRBJ2-1 gives the whole variable domain DARVTQTPRHKVTEMGQEVTMRCQPILGHNTVFWYRQTMMQGLELLAYFRNRAPLDDSGMPKDRFSAEMPDATLATLKIQPSEPRDSAVYFCASRGAGGTEQFFGPGTRLTVL.

The chain recombines TRBV12-3 or TRBV12-4 with TRBJ2-1; the match to TRBD2 covers 8 bases. V gave up 5 bases and J gave up 1 base; unmatched junction bases: 7. This CDR3 is built from 16 residues. Written as DNA, the CDR3 is TGTGCCAGCAGTCCCAGCGGGGGAGGTTCCTACAATGAGCAGTTCTTC. Its translation: CASSPSGGGSYNEQFF.

In DNA form, the CDR3 reads TGTGCCAGCAGCTTGGAATGGACCGCGCCCTATGGCTACACCTTC. Translating it yields CASSLEWTAPYGYTF. This chain connects TRBV5-5 to TRBJ1-2, with D unresolved. The CDR3 has 15 residues. Trimming shortened V by 0 bases and J by 4 bases, and 13 bases separated the two germline ends. In germline, CDR1 is SGHKS, CDR2 YYEKEE (reference sequence).

This clonotype has just a few counts. V usage is TRBV28 and J usage is TRBJ2-7; D perhaps matches TRBD1 (6 bases). The CDR3 covers 13 residues. Germline-derived CDR1 and CDR2 are MDHEN and SYDVKM. Between the trimmed V and J ends, which lost 10 bases and 3 bases, there was a span of 16 bases. The CDR3 spells CANSQGVGYEQYF. The CDR3 bases are TGTGCCAACTCACAGGGTGTTGGCTACGAGCAGTACTTC.